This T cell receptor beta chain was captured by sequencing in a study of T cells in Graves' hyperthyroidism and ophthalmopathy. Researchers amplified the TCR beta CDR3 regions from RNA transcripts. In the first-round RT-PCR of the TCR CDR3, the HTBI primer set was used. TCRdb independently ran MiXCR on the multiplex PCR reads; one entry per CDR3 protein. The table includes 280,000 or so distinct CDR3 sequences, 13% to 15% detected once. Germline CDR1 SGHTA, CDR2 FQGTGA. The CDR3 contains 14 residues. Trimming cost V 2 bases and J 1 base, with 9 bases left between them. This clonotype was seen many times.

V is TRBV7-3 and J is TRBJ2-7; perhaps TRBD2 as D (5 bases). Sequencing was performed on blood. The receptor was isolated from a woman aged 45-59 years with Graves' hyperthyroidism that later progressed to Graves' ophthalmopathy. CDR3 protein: CASSLGGESYEQYF. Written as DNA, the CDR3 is TGTGCCAGCAGCTTAGGAGGAGAATCCTACGAGCAGTACTTC.